Only a few counts were recorded for the clone carrying this T cell receptor (beta chain). As yet, its antigen is unknown. This sample is part of a study of T-cell memory formation after mild COVID-19. The junction had 9 bases not matched to a gene; V was cut back by 10 bases and J by 4 bases. CDR1 and CDR2 (germline): MNHEY, SVGAGI. This CDR3 comprises 14 residues. TCRdb called the 5' RACE reads again in MiXCR, with one record for every CDR3 protein. In the table there are 250,000 to 300,000 distinct CDR3 sequences, approximately 18% of which are singletons. Study-wide results and limits: Shrinking CD4+ clones were chiefly CM and EM; CD8+ ones were chiefly EMRA. Nothing confirmed that second-wave clones peaking on day 37 were specific for SARS-CoV-2. Clones contracting across day 15 to 85 had a balanced CD4/CD8 profile; later expanding clones leaned CD4+.

Sequences were obtained from PBMCs or a T cell subset sorted from them (not recorded which). V is TRBV6-5 and J is TRBJ1-1; 10 bases align to TRBD1. The sequence came from a man aged 18 to 29 who had mild COVID-19 (a few samples of this study predate the infection). Cell type and time point are not known. CDR3 DNA sequence: TGTGCCACCTCGACAGGGGGCTACGGCACTGAAGCTTTCTTT. Translating gives CATSTGGYGTEAFF.